Only a few counts were recorded for the clone carrying this T cell receptor beta chain. This sample was taken from a study of identical twins. The CDR3 runs to 15 residues. The V gene's germline CDR1 is SGDLS and CDR2 YYNGEE. V lost 4 bases to trimming and J lost 5 bases, with 15 bases between them. TCRdb reprocessed the 5' RACE reads with MiXCR, giving one entry per CDR3 protein. The sample holds about 900,000 distinct CDR3 sequences, roughly an eighth seen once. These same data were also listed under a study on yellow fever vaccine responses in identical twins.

Sequencing was performed on PBMCs. The TCR originated in a woman aged 18 to 35 in good health. The chain has TRBV9 and TRBJ2-2, with D perhaps TRBD1 (6 bases). CDR3 sequence (DNA): TGTGCCAGCAGCCCTTCAGGGGTTGGTACCGGGGAGCTGTTTTTT. Residues: CASSPSGVGTGELFF.